What follows are 29 T cell receptor beta chains derived from one specimen sequenced in a study of siplizumab effects on memory and regulatory T cells (dated 2019 in TCRdb). Library method: the immunoSEQ multiplex PCR assay. Not all clones reach the TCRdb copy of this immuneACCESS table, which keeps in-frame sequences only. Checked studies attribute under half of the gap to unresolved V genes and leave the rest unexplained. This sample comprises 90,000 to 120,000 clones, 91% of them detected only once. Approximately 2.7% of the sample is taken by the ten largest. The sequenced material came from CD4+ T cells sorted from blood. These receptors came from a human donor in good health. Some clones in this sample may be carry-over from other donors' samples.

This chain joins TRBV5-6 and TRBJ2-7, with 7 bases aligning to TRBD1. CDR3 size: 15 residues. Trimming at V came to 3 bases and at J to 2 bases, leaving 8 bases not matched to a gene. Germline lookup yields CDR1 SGHDT and CDR2 YYEEEE. The DNA of the CDR3 is TGTGCCAGCAGCTCGAGGGACAGTCTAACCTACGAGCAGTACTTC. This encodes CASSSRDSLTYEQYF.

This clone was found once. The V call is TRBV5-1, the J call TRBJ2-3; 14 nucleotides match TRBD2. V shed 2 bases, J shed 3 bases, and the junction held 8 bases outside the gene matches. This CDR3 has 18 amino acids. Per the germline V gene, CDR1 is SGHRS and CDR2 is YFSETQ. DNA of the CDR3: TGCGCCAGCAGCTTCGGACTAGCGGGAGGTGGGGTTACAGATACGCAGTATTTT. Translating it yields CASSFGLAGGGVTDTQYF.

This chain links TRBV28 with TRBJ2-7; 8 positions agree with TRBD1. V dropped 3 bases and J dropped 4; count of bases not matched to a gene: 2. This CDR3 has 13 amino acids. Per the germline V gene, CDR1 is MDHEN and CDR2 is SYDVKM. For the CDR3, the DNA is TGTGCCAGCAGTTTCAGGGGGCAATACGAGCAGTACTTC. Translation: CASSFRGQYEQYF.

This rearrangement joins TRBV15 to TRBJ2-5; no clear D. CDR1 and CDR2 from the germline V gene are LNHNV and YYDKDF (reference sequence). The V and J ends lost 0 bases and 4 bases respectively, with 9 bases between them. The CDR3 totals 14 residues. In DNA form, the CDR3 reads TGTGCCACCAGCAGAGATGGGTCAGGAGAGACCCAGTACTTC. As protein: CATSRDGSGETQYF. The full variable domain, completed using reference TRBV15 and TRBJ2-5, is DAMVIQNPRYQVTQFGKPVTLSCSQTLNHNVMYWYQQKSSQAPKLLFHYYDKDFNNEADTPDNFQSRRPNTSFCFLDIRSPGLGDTAMYLCATSRDGSGETQYFGPGTRLLVL.

This rearrangement joins TRBV9 to TRBJ2-2; D possibly matches TRBD1 or TRBD2 (6 bases each). CDR1 and CDR2 from the germline V gene are SGDLS and YYNGEE. The CDR3 is 16 residues long. V lost 0 bases and J lost 7, with 16 bases in between. The DNA of the CDR3 is TGTGCCAGCAGCGTAGGGGCGGGACAAACCCTCGGGGAGCTGTTTTTT. This encodes CASSVGAGQTLGELFF. The full variable domain, completed using reference TRBV9 and TRBJ2-2, is DSGVTQTPKHLITATGQRVTLRCSPRSGDLSVYWYQQSLDQGLQFLIQYYNGEERAKGNILERFSAQQFPDLHSELNLSSLELGDSALYFCASSVGAGQTLGELFFGEGSRLTVL.

This chain joins TRBV6-5 and TRBJ2-5; D gene uncertain. The CDR3 length is 14 residues. Trimming removed 1 base at V and 2 bases at J, with 8 bases between. Germline values: CDR1 MNHEY, CDR2 SVGAGI. The CDR3 loop is CASSYLSAQETQYF. The CDR3 bases are TGTGCCAGCAGTTACTTAAGCGCGCAAGAGACCCAGTACTTC.

This chain connects TRBV27 to TRBJ2-1; D uncertain. There are 15 residues in the CDR3. Per the germline V gene, CDR1 is MNHEY and CDR2 is SMNVEV (reference sequence). V was pared by 0 bases and J by 5 bases, with 11 bases between. CDR3 coding DNA: TGTGCCAGCAGTTTATCTATCCGGGTTAACAATGAGCAGTTCTTC. Translation: CASSLSIRVNNEQFF.

The chain has TRBV29-1 and TRBJ1-3, with D unresolved. Germline values: CDR1 SQVTM, CDR2 ANQGSEA. The germline V and J ends were trimmed by 0 bases and 0 bases, with 12 bases remaining between them. This CDR3 is 16 amino acids long. The CDR3 region has the DNA TGCAGCGTTGAAGATGAGAACGAACTCTCTGGAAACACCATATATTTT. This sequence encodes CSVEDENELSGNTIYF.

V usage is TRBV7-9 and J usage is TRBJ2-5; D is possibly TRBD2 (5 bases). The CDR3 is 13 amino acids. Germline CDR1 SEHNR, CDR2 FQNEAQ (reference sequence). Trimming removed 7 bases at V and 5 bases at J, with 14 bases between. CDR3 loop: CASIPPGSETQYF. CDR3 in DNA: TGTGCCAGCATCCCCCCGGGAAGCGAGACCCAGTACTTC.

The chain carries TRBV19 and TRBJ2-3, with D possibly matching TRBD1 (6 bases). Trimming removed 4 bases from V and 4 bases from J, with 18 bases in between. Germline CDR1 LNHDA, CDR2 SQIVND (reference sequence). CDR3 length equals 16 residues. CDR3 in DNA: TGTGCCAGTAGTAGAAAAACAGGGTTTATCGCAGATACGCAGTATTTT. Its protein is CASSRKTGFIADTQYF.

This chain links TRBV5-8 with TRBJ1-1; D not certain. This CDR3 contains 14 residues. Trimming cost V 0 bases and J 3 bases, with 9 bases left between them. Germline lookup yields CDR1 SGHTS and CDR2 YDEGEE. In nucleotides, the CDR3 is TGTGCCAGCAGCTTGGTTGAAGGTCACACTGAAGCTTTCTTT. It is translated as CASSLVEGHTEAFF. Full variable domain (outside the CDR3, taken from reference TRBV5-8 and TRBJ1-1): EAGVTQSPTHLIKTRGQQATLRCSPISGHTSVYWYQQALGLGLQFLLWYDEGEERNRGNFPPRFSGRQFPNYSSELNVNALELEDSALYLCASSLVEGHTEAFFGQGTRLTVV.

This clone occurred once. The rearrangement joins TRBV5-1 to TRBJ1-6; D gene unclear. The CDR3 totals 13 residues. CDR1 is SGHRS, CDR2 YFSETQ, per germline. With 4 bases removed from V and 8 bases from J, the gap between germline ends came to 10 bases. CDR3 in DNA: TGCGCCAGCAGCCGAGTCGGTGATTCACCCCTCCACTTT. It encodes CASSRVGDSPLHF.

The genes are TRBV6-1 and TRBJ2-7; 9 bases agree with TRBD2. Germline V gene lookup returns CDR1 MNHNS and CDR2 SASEGT. Unmatched junction bases numbered 9, after V lost 10 bases and J lost 5 bases. The CDR3 is made up of 13 amino acids. The CDR3 bases are TGTGCCACCCGGGATAGCGGGAGTGACGAGCAGTACTTC. Protein: CATRDSGSDEQYF.

J is TRBJ2-5 and V is TRBV5-6; 10 nucleotides align to TRBD2. V shed 4 bases and J 2 bases; nucleotides not matched to a gene: 11. The CDR3 has 17 residues. Germline lookup yields CDR1 SGHDT and CDR2 YYEEEE. The DNA of the CDR3 is TGTGCCAGCAGCCCGGGACTAGCGAAGGGGCGGCAAGAGACCCAGTACTTC. Protein: CASSPGLAKGRQETQYF.

CDR3: CASSLAGGAYEQYF. The CDR3, as DNA: TGTGCCAGCAGCTTAGCGGGAGGGGCCTACGAGCAGTACTTC. V usage is TRBV11-2 and J usage is TRBJ2-7; 8 bases are shared with TRBD2. V gave up 1 base and J gave up 2 bases; unmatched junction bases: 1. Germline V gene sequence: CDR1 SGHAT, CDR2 FQNNGV. This CDR3 spans 14 amino acids.

V is TRBV6-6 and J is TRBJ2-7; D call uncertain. This CDR3 is 13 amino acids long. V dropped 2 bases and J dropped 4 bases, with 9 bases sitting between them. CDR1 is MNHNY and CDR2 is SVGAGI in the germline V gene (reference sequence). In DNA, the CDR3 is TGTGCCAGCAGTTACCTTGCTAAATACGAGCAGTACTTC. Protein sequence: CASSYLAKYEQYF.

The chain employs TRBV11-3 and TRBJ2-2; tentatively, D is TRBD1 or TRBD2 (6 bases each). V lost 5 bases to trimming and J lost 3 bases, with 16 bases between them. Germline V CDR1 and CDR2: SGHNT, YENEEA. The length of the CDR3 is 16 residues. CDR3 protein: CASSPIRGGYTGELFF. CDR3 DNA sequence: TGTGCCAGCAGCCCCATCAGAGGGGGGTACACCGGGGAGCTGTTTTTT.

This clone was detected once. The rearrangement links TRBV7-3 to TRBJ2-1; D call uncertain. V gave up 3 bases and J gave up 7 bases, with 7 bases separating them. This CDR3 spans 12 amino acids. The germline V gene has CDR1 SGHTA and CDR2 FQGTGA. CDR3 region: CASSLRGNEQFF. The CDR3 region has the DNA TGTGCCAGCAGCTTGCGCGGTAATGAGCAGTTCTTC.

In this sample, this clone turned up once. V and J are TRBV5-1 and TRBJ2-2, with unresolved D. The V gene lost 5 bases and the J gene lost 1 base, with 15 bases spanning the gap. The CDR3 length is 16 residues. CDR1 SGHRS and CDR2 YFSETQ come from the germline V gene. Written as DNA, the CDR3 is TGCGCCAGCAGAAGAGAAAGGCAGGTGAACACCGGGGAGCTGTTTTTT. It encodes CASRRERQVNTGELFF.

Only one count was recorded for this clone. The genes are TRBV6-6 and TRBJ2-2, with a weak D call TRBD1 (6 bases). V was pared by 2 bases and J by 5 bases, with 6 bases between. This CDR3 contains 13 residues. Germline CDR1 reads MNHNY; CDR2 reads SVGAGI (reference sequence). CDR3 DNA sequence: TGTGCCAGCAGTTACGGACAGACCGGGGAGCTGTTTTTT. Protein: CASSYGQTGELFF.

The CDR3 nucleotides read TGTGCCTGGAGTGGGGAAGTCAACGAGCAGTACTTC. It yields the protein CAWSGEVNEQYF. The chain carries TRBV30 and TRBJ2-7, with D hard to call. The CDR3 is 12 residues long. The V end was cut by 1 base, the J end by 5 bases, with 9 bases between. CDR1 is GTSNPN, CDR2 SVGIG, per germline (reference sequence).

This sequence joins TRBV7-9 and TRBJ2-5; TRBD2 agrees at 8 bases. This CDR3 has 15 residues. CDR1 and CDR2 from the germline V gene are SEHNR and FQNEAQ (reference sequence). V lost 1 base, J lost 4 bases, and 5 bases stayed unmatched. CDR3 residues: CASSLGQLAAETQYF. CDR3 nucleotides: TGTGCCAGCAGCTTAGGCCAACTAGCGGCAGAGACCCAGTACTTC. Full variable domain (missing parts from reference TRBV7-9 and TRBJ2-5): DTGVSQNPRHKITKRGQNVTFRCDPISEHNRLYWYRQTLGQGPEFLTYFQNEAQLEKSRLLSDRFSAERPKGSFSTLEIQRTEQGDSAMYLCASSLGQLAAETQYFGPGTRLLVL.

J is TRBJ2-7 and V is TRBV19, with D possibly TRBD2 on 6 matching bases. Between the trimmed V and J ends, which lost 5 bases and 5 bases, there was a span of 16 bases. The CDR3 has 14 residues. Germline V gives CDR1 LNHDA, CDR2 SQIVND (reference sequence). CDR3: CASSSPGTFNEQYF. In nucleotides, the CDR3 is TGTGCCAGTAGTTCTCCCGGGACTTTCAACGAGCAGTACTTC.

The V gene is TRBV28, the J gene TRBJ2-1, with D unresolved. In germline, CDR1 is MDHEN, CDR2 SYDVKM. This CDR3 comprises 14 residues. V lost 8 bases to trimming and J lost 3 bases, with 14 bases between them. In DNA form, the CDR3 reads TGTGCCAGCGGCCTAGGTGGCAACTACAATGAGCAGTTCTTC. Protein product: CASGLGGNYNEQFF.

This clone has only a few counts. The chain recombines TRBV15 with TRBJ2-1; D gene uncertain. The CDR3 sequence is 14 residues long. Trimming left V 2 bases short and J 7 bases short, with 12 bases between. Germline V CDR1 and CDR2: LNHNV, YYDKDF (reference sequence). CDR3 sequence reads: CATSRSNLGNEQFF. The CDR3 bases are TGTGCCACCAGCAGATCCAACCTGGGTAATGAGCAGTTCTTC.

The chain combines TRBV2 with TRBJ1-5; TRBD1 matches 7 bases. Germline V lookup: CDR1 SNHLY, CDR2 FYNNEI. The CDR3 length is 15 residues. The junction had 5 bases not matched to a gene; V was cut back by 4 bases and J by 2 bases. CDR3 residues: CASSARDRGNQPQHF. CDR3 DNA: TGTGCCAGCAGTGCTAGAGACAGGGGCAATCAGCCCCAGCATTTT.

This clone was counted once. The chain carries TRBV10-3 and TRBJ2-7; D is undetermined. V lost 0 bases and J lost 2, with 8 bases in between. Germline CDR1 ENHRY, CDR2 SYGVKD. CDR3 length: 14 amino acids. This CDR3 is CAISESGIPYEQYF. DNA for the CDR3: TGTGCCATCAGTGAGTCGGGGATACCCTACGAGCAGTACTTC.

The CDR3: CASSPFRDAKYF. The CDR3 DNA reads as TGTGCCAGCTCACCTTTCCGGGATGCCAAGTACTTC. The rearrangement uses TRBV18 and TRBJ2-5; tentatively, D is TRBD2 (5 bases). CDR1 and CDR2 (germline): KGHSH, LQKENI. The V end lost 3 bases, the J end lost 12 bases, and 14 bases lay between the germline ends. The CDR3 covers 12 residues.

The J gene is TRBJ2-1, the V gene TRBV27, with 7 bases aligning to TRBD2. V trimming: 5 bases; J trimming: 0 bases; junction bases outside the gene matches: 10. This CDR3 has 17 amino acids. Germline V gene sequence: CDR1 MNHEY, CDR2 SMNVEV (reference sequence). CDR3 DNA sequence: TGTGCCAGCAGTCATAGGTCGGGAGGCACCTCCTACAATGAGCAGTTCTTC. As protein: CASSHRSGGTSYNEQFF.